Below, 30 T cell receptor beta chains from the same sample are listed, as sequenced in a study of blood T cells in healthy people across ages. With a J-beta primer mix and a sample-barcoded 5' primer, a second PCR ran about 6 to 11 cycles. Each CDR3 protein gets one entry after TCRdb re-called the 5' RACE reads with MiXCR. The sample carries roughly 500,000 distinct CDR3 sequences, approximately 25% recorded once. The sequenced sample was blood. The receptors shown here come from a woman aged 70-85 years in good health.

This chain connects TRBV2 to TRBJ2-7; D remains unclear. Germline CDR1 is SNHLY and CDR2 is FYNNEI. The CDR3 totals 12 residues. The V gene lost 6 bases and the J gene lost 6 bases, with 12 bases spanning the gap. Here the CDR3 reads CASRGAVPEQYF. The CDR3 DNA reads TGTGCCAGCAGGGGCGCGGTTCCCGAGCAGTACTTC.

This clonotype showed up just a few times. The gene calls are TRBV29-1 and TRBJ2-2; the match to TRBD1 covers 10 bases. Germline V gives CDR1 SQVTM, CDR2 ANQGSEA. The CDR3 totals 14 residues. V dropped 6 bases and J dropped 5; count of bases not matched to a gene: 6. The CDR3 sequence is CSVAGTGVTGELFF. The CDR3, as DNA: TGCAGCGTAGCCGGGACAGGGGTTACCGGGGAGCTGTTTTTT.

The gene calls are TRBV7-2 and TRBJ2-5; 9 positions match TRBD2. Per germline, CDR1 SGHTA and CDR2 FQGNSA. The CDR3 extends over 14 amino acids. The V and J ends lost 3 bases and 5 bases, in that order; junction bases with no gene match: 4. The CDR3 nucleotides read TGTGCCAGCAGCTTCGGTGGACTAGCGGAGACCCAGTACTTC. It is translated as CASSFGGLAETQYF.

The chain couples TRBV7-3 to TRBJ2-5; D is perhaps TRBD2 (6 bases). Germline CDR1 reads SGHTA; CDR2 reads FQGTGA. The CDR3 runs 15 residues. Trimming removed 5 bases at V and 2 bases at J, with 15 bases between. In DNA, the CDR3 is TGTGCCAGCAGCCCCCGGGGAGGTATGCAAGAGACCCAGTACTTC. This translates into CASSPRGGMQETQYF.

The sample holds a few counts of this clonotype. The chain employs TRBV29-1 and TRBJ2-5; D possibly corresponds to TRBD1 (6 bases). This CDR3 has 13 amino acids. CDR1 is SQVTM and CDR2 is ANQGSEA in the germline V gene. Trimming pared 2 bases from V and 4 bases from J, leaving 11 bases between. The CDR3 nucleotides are TGCAGCGTTGAAATGGCAGGGGTAGAGACCCAGTACTTC. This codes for CSVEMAGVETQYF.

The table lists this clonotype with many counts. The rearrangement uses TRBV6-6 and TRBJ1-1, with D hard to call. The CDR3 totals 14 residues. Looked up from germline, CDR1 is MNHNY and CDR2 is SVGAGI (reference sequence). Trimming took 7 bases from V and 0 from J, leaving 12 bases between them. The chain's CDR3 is CASIVFGMNTEAFF. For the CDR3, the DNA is TGTGCCAGCATCGTTTTCGGTATGAACACTGAAGCTTTCTTT.

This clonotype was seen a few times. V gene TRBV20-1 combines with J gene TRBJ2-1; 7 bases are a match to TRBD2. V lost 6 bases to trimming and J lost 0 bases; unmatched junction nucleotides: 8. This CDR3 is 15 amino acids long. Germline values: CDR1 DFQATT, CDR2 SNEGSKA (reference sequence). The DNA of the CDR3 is TGCAGTGCAACTCTAGCGGTTCGCTCCTACAATGAGCAGTTCTTC. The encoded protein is CSATLAVRSYNEQFF.

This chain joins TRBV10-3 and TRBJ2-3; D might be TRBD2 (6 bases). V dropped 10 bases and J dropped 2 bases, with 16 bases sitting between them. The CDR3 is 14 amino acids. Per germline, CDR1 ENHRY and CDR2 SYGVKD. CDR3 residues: CATNQGGATDTQYF. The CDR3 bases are TGTGCCACCAACCAGGGAGGCGCCACAGATACGCAGTATTTT.

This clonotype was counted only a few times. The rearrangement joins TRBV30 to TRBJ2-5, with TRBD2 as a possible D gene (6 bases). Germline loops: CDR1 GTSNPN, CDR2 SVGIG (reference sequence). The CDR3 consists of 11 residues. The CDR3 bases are TGTGCTAGTCCCGGGACTGAGACCCAGTACTTC. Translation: CASPGTETQYF.

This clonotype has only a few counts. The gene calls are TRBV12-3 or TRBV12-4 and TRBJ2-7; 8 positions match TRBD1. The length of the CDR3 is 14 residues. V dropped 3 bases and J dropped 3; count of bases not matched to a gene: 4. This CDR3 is CASSFGTGLYEQYF. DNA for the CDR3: TGTGCCAGCAGTTTCGGGACAGGACTCTACGAGCAGTACTTC.

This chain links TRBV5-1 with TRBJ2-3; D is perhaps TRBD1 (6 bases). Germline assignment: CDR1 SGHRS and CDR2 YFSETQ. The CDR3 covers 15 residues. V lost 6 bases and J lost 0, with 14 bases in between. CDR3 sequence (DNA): TGCGCCAGCAAGAAATGGACAGCTAGCACAGATACGCAGTATTTT. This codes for CASKKWTASTDTQYF.

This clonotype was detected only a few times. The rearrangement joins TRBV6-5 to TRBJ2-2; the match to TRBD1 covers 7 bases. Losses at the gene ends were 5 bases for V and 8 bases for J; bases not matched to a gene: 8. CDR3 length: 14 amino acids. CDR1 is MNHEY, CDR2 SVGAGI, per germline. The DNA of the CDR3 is TGTGCCAGCAGTAAGACAGGGATCGCGGGGGAGCTGTTTTTT. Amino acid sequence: CASSKTGIAGELFF.

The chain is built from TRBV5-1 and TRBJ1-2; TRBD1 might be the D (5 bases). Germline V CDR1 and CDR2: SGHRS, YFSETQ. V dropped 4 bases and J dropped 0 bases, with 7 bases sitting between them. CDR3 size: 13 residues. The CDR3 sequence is CASSDSTNYGYTF. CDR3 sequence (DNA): TGCGCCAGCAGCGACAGTACTAACTATGGCTACACCTTC.

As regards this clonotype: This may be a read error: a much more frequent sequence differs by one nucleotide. CDR3: CASSFWETRYF. DNA of the CDR3: TGTGCCAGCAGCTTCTGGGAGACCCGGTACTTC. This chain joins TRBV7-2 and TRBJ2-5, with D possibly being TRBD2 (5 bases). The CDR3 has 11 residues. Germline assignment: CDR1 SGHTA and CDR2 FQGNSA.

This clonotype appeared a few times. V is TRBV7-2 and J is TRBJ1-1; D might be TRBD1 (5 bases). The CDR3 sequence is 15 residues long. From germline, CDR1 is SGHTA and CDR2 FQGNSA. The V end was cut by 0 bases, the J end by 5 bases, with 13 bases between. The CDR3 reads CASSLALTGGTEAFF. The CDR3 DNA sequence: TGTGCCAGCAGCTTAGCGCTAACAGGAGGAACTGAAGCTTTCTTT.

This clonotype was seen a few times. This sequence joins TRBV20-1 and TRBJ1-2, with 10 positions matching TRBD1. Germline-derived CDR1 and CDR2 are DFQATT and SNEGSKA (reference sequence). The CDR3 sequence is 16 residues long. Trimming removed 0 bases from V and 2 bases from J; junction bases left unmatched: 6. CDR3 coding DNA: TGCAGTGCTAGAGAGGCGGGGGGACAGGGGAACTATGGCTACACCTTC. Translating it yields CSAREAGGQGNYGYTF.

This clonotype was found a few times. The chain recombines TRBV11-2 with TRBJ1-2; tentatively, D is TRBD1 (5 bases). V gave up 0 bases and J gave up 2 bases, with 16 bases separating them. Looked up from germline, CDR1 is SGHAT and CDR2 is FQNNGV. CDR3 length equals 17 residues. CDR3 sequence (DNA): TGTGCCAGCAGCTTAGATGTAAAATATCGGGGGAACTATGGCTACACCTTC. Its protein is CASSLDVKYRGNYGYTF.

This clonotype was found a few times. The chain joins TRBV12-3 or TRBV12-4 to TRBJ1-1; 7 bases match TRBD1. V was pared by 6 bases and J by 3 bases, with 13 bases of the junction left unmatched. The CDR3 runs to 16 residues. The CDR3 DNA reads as TGTGCCAGCAGCCAAGGGGGCGCTGGTCGGTACACTGAAGCTTTCTTT. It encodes CASSQGGAGRYTEAFF.

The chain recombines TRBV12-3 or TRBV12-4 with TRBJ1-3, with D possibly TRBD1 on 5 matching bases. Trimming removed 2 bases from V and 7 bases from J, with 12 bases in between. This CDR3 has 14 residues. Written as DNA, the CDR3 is TGTGCCAGCAGTTTAATCCCCAGGGTCAACACCATATATTTT. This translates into CASSLIPRVNTIYF.

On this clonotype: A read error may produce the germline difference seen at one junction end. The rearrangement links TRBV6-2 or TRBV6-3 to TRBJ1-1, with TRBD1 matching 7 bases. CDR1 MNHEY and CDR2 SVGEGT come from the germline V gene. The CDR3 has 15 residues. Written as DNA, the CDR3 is TGTGCCAGCAGTAGACAGGGTATGGTCGGCACTGGAGCTTTCTTT. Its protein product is CASSRQGMVGTGAFF.

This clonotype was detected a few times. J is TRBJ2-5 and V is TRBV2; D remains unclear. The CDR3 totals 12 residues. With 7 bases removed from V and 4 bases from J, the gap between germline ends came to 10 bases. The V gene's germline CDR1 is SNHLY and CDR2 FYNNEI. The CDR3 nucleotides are TGTGCCAGCAATTGGGAAGTAGAGACCCAGTACTTC. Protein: CASNWEVETQYF. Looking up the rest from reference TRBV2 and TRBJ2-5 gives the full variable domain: EPEVTQTPSHQVTQMGQEVILRCVPISNHLYFYWYRQILGQKVEFLVSFYNNEISEKSEIFDDQFSVERPDGSNFTLKIRSTKLEDSAMYFCASNWEVETQYFGPGTRLLVL.

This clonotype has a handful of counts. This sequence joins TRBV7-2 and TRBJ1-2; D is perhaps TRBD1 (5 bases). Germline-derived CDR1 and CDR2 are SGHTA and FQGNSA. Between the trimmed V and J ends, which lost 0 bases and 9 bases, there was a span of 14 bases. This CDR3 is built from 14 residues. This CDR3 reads CASSLARDSERYTF. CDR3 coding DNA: TGTGCCAGCAGCTTAGCGCGAGACAGCGAGCGCTACACCTTC.

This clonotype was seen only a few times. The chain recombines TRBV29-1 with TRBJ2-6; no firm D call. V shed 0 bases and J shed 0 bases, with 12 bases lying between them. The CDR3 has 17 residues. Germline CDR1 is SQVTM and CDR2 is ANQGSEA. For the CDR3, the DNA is TGCAGCGTTGAAGATCGGTCCCGTATCTCTGGGGCCAACGTCCTGACTTTC. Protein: CSVEDRSRISGANVLTF.

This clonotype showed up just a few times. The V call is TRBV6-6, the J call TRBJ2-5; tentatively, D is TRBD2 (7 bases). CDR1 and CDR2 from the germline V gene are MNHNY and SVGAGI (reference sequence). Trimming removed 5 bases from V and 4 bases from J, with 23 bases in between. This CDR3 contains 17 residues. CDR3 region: CASSNGIGGGAGETQYF. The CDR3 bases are TGTGCCAGCAGTAACGGGATTGGCGGGGGCGCCGGAGAGACCCAGTACTTC.

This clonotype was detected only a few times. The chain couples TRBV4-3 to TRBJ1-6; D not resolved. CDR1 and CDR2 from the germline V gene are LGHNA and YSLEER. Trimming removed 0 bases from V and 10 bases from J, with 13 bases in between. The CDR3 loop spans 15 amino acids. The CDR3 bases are TGCGCCAGCAGCCAAGATCATCCAGCCGGCTCACCCCTCCACTTT. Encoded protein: CASSQDHPAGSPLHF.

In DNA, the CDR3 is TGCGCCAGCAGCTACTATCCACCCGGGGGGGCCTCAAACATTCAGTACTTC. Its protein is CASSYYPPGGASNIQYF. The J gene is TRBJ2-4, the V gene TRBV5-1; 8 nucleotides agree with TRBD2. Losses at the gene ends were 3 bases for V and 6 bases for J; bases not matched to a gene: 14. From germline, CDR1 is SGHRS and CDR2 YFSETQ. The CDR3 length is 17 residues.

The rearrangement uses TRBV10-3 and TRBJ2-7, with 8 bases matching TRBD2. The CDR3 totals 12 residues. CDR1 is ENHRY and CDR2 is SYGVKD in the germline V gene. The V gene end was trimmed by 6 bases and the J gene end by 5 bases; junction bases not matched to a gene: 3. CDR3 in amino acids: CAISLTSDEQYF. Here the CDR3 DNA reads TGTGCCATCAGCCTGACTAGCGACGAGCAGTACTTC.

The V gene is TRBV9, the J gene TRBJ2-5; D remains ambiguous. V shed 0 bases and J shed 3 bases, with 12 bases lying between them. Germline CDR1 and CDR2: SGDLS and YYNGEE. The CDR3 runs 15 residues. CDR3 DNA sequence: TGTGCCAGCAGCGTAGCCCCGAGGTTTGAAGAGACCCAGTACTTC. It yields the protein CASSVAPRFEETQYF.

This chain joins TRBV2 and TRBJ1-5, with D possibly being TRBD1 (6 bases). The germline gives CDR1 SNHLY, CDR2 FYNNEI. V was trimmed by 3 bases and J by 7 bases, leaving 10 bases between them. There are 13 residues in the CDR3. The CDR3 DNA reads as TGTGCCAGCAGTGATAGGGGGGCACAGCCCCAGCATTTT. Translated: CASSDRGAQPQHF.

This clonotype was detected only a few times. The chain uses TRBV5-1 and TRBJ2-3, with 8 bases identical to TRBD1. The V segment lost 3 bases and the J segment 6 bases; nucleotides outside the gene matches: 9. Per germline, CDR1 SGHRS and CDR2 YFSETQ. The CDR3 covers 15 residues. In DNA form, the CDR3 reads TGCGCCAGCAGCTACGGACAGGGCGGCGGGGATACGCAGTATTTT. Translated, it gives CASSYGQGGGDTQYF.